A selection of T cell receptor beta chains follows, all from one sample in a study of cytomegalovirus exposure and HLA in healthy donors. Some clones are missing from TCRdb's copy, which holds only in-frame ones; the method was immunoSEQ multiplex PCR. The sample lists about 170,000 clones; around 73% were seen once. The specimen sequenced was PBMCs. Receptors originate from a woman aged 18-29 years in good health and CMV-seropositive. Both conserved end residues are part of each CDR3. A D gene is named only where the DNA matches it firmly. The size of a clone is reported for some rows only, either as once, few or many, or as a class for expanded clones.

cdr3_nt cdr3_aa d_call cdr3_length v_call clone_size j_call
TGTGCCAGCAGCCCCGGGGACTCAGAGACCCAGTACTTC CASSPGDSETQYF . 13 TRBV7-3 . TRBJ2-5
TGTGCCAGCAGTGACGAGGAAAACACCGGGGAGCTGTTTTTT CASSDEENTGELFF . 14 TRBV6-4 . TRBJ2-2
TGTGCCAGCAGCTTAGGTTTAACCAGTACAGATACGCAGTATTTT CASSLGLTSTDTQYF . 15 TRBV7-8 few TRBJ2-3
TGTGCCAGCAGCGTAAGCGTTGTCTCTGGGGCCAACGTCCTGACTTTC CASSVSVVSGANVLTF . 16 TRBV9 . TRBJ2-6
TGTGCCAGCAGCTTCAGAGGGGGCGACGAGACCCAGTACTTC CASSFRGGDETQYF TRBD1 14 TRBV5-6 . TRBJ2-5
TGTGCCAGCAGCGCAAATTACAGGGTTGGGGACGAGCAGTACTTC CASSANYRVGDEQYF . 15 TRBV11-2 . TRBJ2-7
TGCGCCAGCAGCCAACTGGACAACCAAGAGACCCAGTACTTC CASSQLDNQETQYF . 14 TRBV4-3 . TRBJ2-5
TGTGCCTGGAGTCTATCACAGGGGCCGCCTCACTCTGGAAACACCATATATTTT CAWSLSQGPPHSGNTIYF TRBD1 18 TRBV30 . TRBJ1-3
TGTGCCTGGACTAGCGGGGGGGAGGTCGGGGAGCTGTTTTTT CAWTSGGEVGELFF TRBD2 14 TRBV30 . TRBJ2-2
TGTGCCAGCAGCCCAAAGACTAGCGGGGGGCACACCGGGGAGCTGTTTTTT CASSPKTSGGHTGELFF TRBD2 17 TRBV5-4 . TRBJ2-2
TGCAGCGCCGGACAGGGGATATCCTCCTACAATGAGCAGTTCTTC CSAGQGISSYNEQFF TRBD1 15 TRBV29-1 . TRBJ2-1
TGTGCCAGCTCACCACCAAGGACTAGCGACCAAGAGACCCAGTACTTC CASSPPRTSDQETQYF TRBD2 16 TRBV18 . TRBJ2-5
TGTGCCAGCAGTGTACTAGCGGGGAACTACAATGAGCAGTTCTTC CASSVLAGNYNEQFF TRBD2 15 TRBV6-4 . TRBJ2-1
TGTGCCAGCAGCTTAGCTGTCGGACAGGGGGCCTACGAGCAGTACTTC CASSLAVGQGAYEQYF TRBD1 16 TRBV11-2 . TRBJ2-7
TGTGCCAGCAGCCCCCCTAGCGGGGGGCGCTACGAGCAGTACTTC CASSPPSGGRYEQYF TRBD2 15 TRBV7-6 . TRBJ2-7
TGTGCCAGCAGTGGCATACCGGGACAGTATAGCAATCAGCCCCAGCATTTT CASSGIPGQYSNQPQHF TRBD1 17 TRBV2 . TRBJ1-5
TGTGCCAGCCTCGACAGGGGGTCGTACAATGAGCAGTTCTTC CASLDRGSYNEQFF TRBD1 14 TRBV11-2 . TRBJ2-1
TGTGCCAGCAGTGCGGGACAGCTAAGCTCACCCCTCCACTTT CASSAGQLSSPLHF TRBD1 14 TRBV27 . TRBJ1-6
TGTGCCAGCAGCGTAGTTTCCGGGCCGGGGGCTGAAGCTTTCTTT CASSVVSGPGAEAFF . 15 TRBV9 . TRBJ1-1
TGCGCCAGCAGCGCAATTGGGGGGATTGAAGCTTTCTTT CASSAIGGIEAFF . 13 TRBV5-1 . TRBJ1-1
TGTGCCAGCAGAGGGGAGGGGAATCAGCCCCAGCATTTT CASRGEGNQPQHF . 13 TRBV2 . TRBJ1-5
TGTGCCTGGAGTGTTTACCTACTAACTGAAGCTTTCTTT CAWSVYLLTEAFF . 13 TRBV30 . TRBJ1-1
TGTGCCAGCAGCCCTAACCTCAGGGTGGGTGGCTACACCTTC CASSPNLRVGGYTF . 14 TRBV7-3 . TRBJ1-2
TGTGCCAGCAGTCCCCTCGACAGGGAAGGGCAGCCCCAGCATTTT CASSPLDREGQPQHF TRBD1 15 TRBV27 . TRBJ1-5
TGTGCCAGCAGCCAAGATTTCCCAGGACAGGGGATCTACGAGCAGTACTTC CASSQDFPGQGIYEQYF TRBD1 17 TRBV14 once TRBJ2-7
TGTGCCAGCAGTGTCATCTTCGGACAGGGCGGAGAGCAGTACTTC CASSVIFGQGGEQYF TRBD1 15 TRBV27 . TRBJ2-7
TGTGCCAGCAGTCCCGATGAGGAAGAGCAGTATTTT CASSPDEEEQYF . 12 TRBV27 . TRBJ2-3
TGCGCCAGCGGGAGGAGGCGGGGCCCTCGGGGAGATACGCAGTATTTT CASGRRRGPRGDTQYF . 16 TRBV10-1 few TRBJ2-3
TGTGCCAGCACCTGGGGGCCTGAAGCTTTCTTT CASTWGPEAFF . 11 TRBV2 . TRBJ1-1
TGTGCCAGCAATAGGGGCGGTTTTGGCGAGCAGTACTTC CASNRGGFGEQYF . 13 TRBV6-5 . TRBJ2-7
TGTGCCAGCAGCTTAGCCGGGGGAAATACCGATACGCAGTATTTT CASSLAGGNTDTQYF . 15 TRBV7-8 . TRBJ2-3
TGTGCCAGCAGCCAAGGTGTCCAAAGGGGGACAGATACGCAGTATTTT CASSQGVQRGTDTQYF . 16 TRBV14 few TRBJ2-3
TGTGCCAGCAGCTCCAGACTAGTGGGCACAGATACGCAGTATTTT CASSSRLVGTDTQYF . 15 TRBV7-2 few TRBJ2-3
TGTGCCAGCTCAGCAGAGCAGGGGAGCACAGATACGCAGTATTTT CASSAEQGSTDTQYF . 15 TRBV18 few TRBJ2-3
TGTGCCATCAGTGGGCGTCGGGGTTTAAACTATGGCTACACCTTC CAISGRRGLNYGYTF . 15 TRBV10-3 . TRBJ1-2
TGTGCCAGCACCGGAGCAGGGGAAGCTTTCTTT CASTGAGEAFF . 11 TRBV27 . TRBJ1-1
TGTGCCAGCAGCTTGTTTAGCTATGGCTACACCTTC CASSLFSYGYTF . 12 TRBV5-8 once TRBJ1-2
TGTGCCAGCAGTGACGGGGCTGAGCAGTACTTC CASSDGAEQYF . 11 TRBV6-4 once TRBJ2-5
TGTGCCTGGAGTGACAGGGGGAACTATGGCTACACCTTC CAWSDRGNYGYTF TRBD1 13 TRBV30 . TRBJ1-2
TGTGCCAGTAGTATTGACAGGGCGGGACAGCCCCAGCATTTT CASSIDRAGQPQHF TRBD1 14 TRBV19 few TRBJ1-5
TGTGCCAGCAGCTCCCCGACAGACCAAAATGAAAAACTGTTTTTT CASSSPTDQNEKLFF . 15 TRBV11-2 few TRBJ1-4
TGTGCCAGTAGTACCCAGGGATGGGGTCAGCCCCAGCATTTT CASSTQGWGQPQHF . 14 TRBV19 . TRBJ1-5
TGTGCCAGCAGTTTAGACGGGGGGCCGACCTACGAGCAGTACTTC CASSLDGGPTYEQYF . 15 TRBV27 few TRBJ2-7
TGTGCCAGCAGGGAGCAAGGACAGCGTGAGACCCAGTACTTC CASREQGQRETQYF . 14 TRBV2 . TRBJ2-5
TGTGCCAGCAGCTCGCTTCCAGGGTTCAGCAACGAGCAGTACTTC CASSSLPGFSNEQYF . 15 TRBV28 . TRBJ2-7
TGTGCCAGCAGTGAAGGGGCAGAGGCATATGGCTACACCTTC CASSEGAEAYGYTF . 14 TRBV6-5 . TRBJ1-2
TGCGCCACCTCGACAGGGGATAAGGACGAGCAGTACTTC CATSTGDKDEQYF TRBD1 13 TRBV5-1 once TRBJ2-7
TGTGCCAGCAGCTCAAATTTACGACTAGCGGGAATTAGAGAGACCCAGTACTTC CASSSNLRLAGIRETQYF TRBD2 18 TRBV7-9 once TRBJ2-5
TGTGCCAGCTCACCACCAGGGCTAGGGGGCAAAAACATTCAGTACTTC CASSPPGLGGKNIQYF . 16 TRBV18 . TRBJ2-4
TGTGCCAGCACCCCGGATGGGGACATAGGCGAGCAGTACTTC CASTPDGDIGEQYF . 14 TRBV6-1 . TRBJ2-7
TGCGCCAGCAGCGTTAACAATGAGCAGTTCTTC CASSVNNEQFF . 11 TRBV5-1 . TRBJ2-1
TGTGCCAGCAGTGCGGAGGGAGGCCAGCCCCAGCATTTT CASSAEGGQPQHF . 13 TRBV6-1 . TRBJ1-5
TGTGCCAGCAGCCACGGACAGTCCAATCAGCCCCAGCATTTT CASSHGQSNQPQHF . 14 TRBV4-2 . TRBJ1-5
TGTGCCAGCAGCTTAGTCGCAGGGGGCTCGAACTCCTACGAGCAGTACTTC CASSLVAGGSNSYEQYF TRBD1 17 TRBV7-9 . TRBJ2-7